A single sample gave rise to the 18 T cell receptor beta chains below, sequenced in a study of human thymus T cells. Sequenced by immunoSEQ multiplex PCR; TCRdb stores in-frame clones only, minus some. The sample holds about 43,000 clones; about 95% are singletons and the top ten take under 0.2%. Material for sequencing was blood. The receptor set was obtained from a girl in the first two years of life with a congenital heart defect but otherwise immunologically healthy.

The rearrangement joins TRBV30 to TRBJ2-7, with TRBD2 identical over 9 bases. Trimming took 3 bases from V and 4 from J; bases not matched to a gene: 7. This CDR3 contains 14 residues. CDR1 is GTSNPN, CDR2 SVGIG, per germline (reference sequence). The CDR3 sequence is CAWSYLAGTYEQYF. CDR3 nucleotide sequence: TGTGCCTGGAGCTATCTAGCGGGAACTTACGAGCAGTACTTC.

CDR3 amino acids: CASSLAGASGNTIYF. The CDR3 DNA sequence: TGCGCCAGCAGCTTGGCCGGGGCTTCCGGAAACACCATATATTTT. The rearrangement links TRBV5-1 to TRBJ1-3; D possibly corresponds to TRBD1 (5 bases). Germline values: CDR1 SGHRS, CDR2 YFSETQ. CDR3 length equals 15 residues. V lost 0 bases to trimming and J lost 4 bases, with 11 bases between them. Together with reference TRBV5-1 and TRBJ1-3, the CDR3 gives the full variable domain: KAGVTQTPRYLIKTRGQQVTLSCSPISGHRSVSWYQQTPGQGLQFLFEYFSETQRNKGNFPGRFSGRQFSNSRSEMNVSTLELGDSALYLCASSLAGASGNTIYFGEGSWLTVV.

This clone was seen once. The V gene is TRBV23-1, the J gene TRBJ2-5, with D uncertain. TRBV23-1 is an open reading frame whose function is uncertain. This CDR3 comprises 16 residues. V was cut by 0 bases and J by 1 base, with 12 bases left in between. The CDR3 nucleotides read TGCGCCAGCAGTCAATCAACGACAATCCGCCAAGAGACCCAGTACTTC. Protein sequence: CASSQSTTIRQETQYF.

The CDR3 nucleotides read TGCGCCAGCAGCTCCTTGGGCGGACGCTCCTACGAGCAGTACTTC. It is translated as CASSSLGGRSYEQYF. V gene TRBV5-1 combines with J gene TRBJ2-7; no clear D. The V and J ends lost 3 bases and 0 bases respectively, with 13 bases between them. The germline V gene has CDR1 SGHRS and CDR2 YFSETQ. This CDR3 contains 15 residues.

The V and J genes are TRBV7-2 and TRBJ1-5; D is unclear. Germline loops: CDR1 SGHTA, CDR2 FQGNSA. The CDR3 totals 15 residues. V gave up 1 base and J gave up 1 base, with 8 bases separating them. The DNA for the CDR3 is TGTGCCAGCAGCTTAGTGGTTACCAGCAATCAGCCCCAGCATTTT. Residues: CASSLVVTSNQPQHF.

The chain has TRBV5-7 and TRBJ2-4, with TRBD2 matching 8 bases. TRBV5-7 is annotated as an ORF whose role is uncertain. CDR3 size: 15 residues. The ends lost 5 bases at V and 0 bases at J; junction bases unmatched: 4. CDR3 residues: CASSLAGRAKNIQYF. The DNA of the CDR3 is TGTGCCAGCAGTTTAGCGGGACGAGCCAAAAACATTCAGTACTTC.

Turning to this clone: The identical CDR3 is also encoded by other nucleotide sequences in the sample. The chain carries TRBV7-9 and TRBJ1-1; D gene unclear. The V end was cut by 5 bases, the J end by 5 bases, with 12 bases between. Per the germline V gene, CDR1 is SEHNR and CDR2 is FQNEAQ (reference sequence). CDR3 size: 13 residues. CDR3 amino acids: CASSRQENTEAFF. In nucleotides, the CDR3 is TGTGCCAGCAGCCGACAAGAAAATACTGAAGCTTTCTTT.

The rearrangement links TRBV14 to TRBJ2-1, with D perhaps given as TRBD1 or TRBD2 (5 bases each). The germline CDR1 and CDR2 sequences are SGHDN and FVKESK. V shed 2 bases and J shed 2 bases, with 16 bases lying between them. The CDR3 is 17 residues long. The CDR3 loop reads CASSQKVWDPTYNEQFF. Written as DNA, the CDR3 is TGTGCCAGCAGCCAAAAGGTATGGGACCCAACCTACAATGAGCAGTTCTTC.

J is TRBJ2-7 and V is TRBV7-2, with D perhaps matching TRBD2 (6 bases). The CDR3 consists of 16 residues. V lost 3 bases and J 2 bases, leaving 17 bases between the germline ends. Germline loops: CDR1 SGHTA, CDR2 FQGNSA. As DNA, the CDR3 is TGTGCCAGCAGCTTTTCGTCCGGAGCGGGCGCCTACGAGCAGTACTTC. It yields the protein CASSFSSGAGAYEQYF.

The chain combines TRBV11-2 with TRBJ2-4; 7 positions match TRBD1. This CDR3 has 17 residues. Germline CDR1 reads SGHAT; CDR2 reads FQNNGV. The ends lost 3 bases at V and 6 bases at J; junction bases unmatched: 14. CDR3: CASSLTLGPPGGNIQYF. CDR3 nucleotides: TGTGCCAGCAGCTTGACGCTCGGTCCCCCAGGGGGAAACATTCAGTACTTC.

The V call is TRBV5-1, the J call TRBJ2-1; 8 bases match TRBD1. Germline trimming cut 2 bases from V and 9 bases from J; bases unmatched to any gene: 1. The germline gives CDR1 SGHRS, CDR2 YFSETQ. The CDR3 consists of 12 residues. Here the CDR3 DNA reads TGCGCCAGCAGCTTTACAGGGGGTGAGCAGTTCTTC. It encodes CASSFTGGEQFF.

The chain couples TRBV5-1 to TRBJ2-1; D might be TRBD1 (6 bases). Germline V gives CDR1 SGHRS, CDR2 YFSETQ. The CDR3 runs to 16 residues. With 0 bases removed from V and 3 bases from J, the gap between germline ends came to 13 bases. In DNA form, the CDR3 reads TGCGCCAGCAGCTTGGTCATTGACAGGATCTACAATGAGCAGTTCTTC. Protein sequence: CASSLVIDRIYNEQFF.

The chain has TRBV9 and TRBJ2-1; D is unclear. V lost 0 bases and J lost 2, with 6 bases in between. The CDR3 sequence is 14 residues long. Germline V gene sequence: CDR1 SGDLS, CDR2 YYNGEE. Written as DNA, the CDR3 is TGTGCCAGCAGCGTAGTAGGAGCCTACAATGAGCAGTTCTTC. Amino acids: CASSVVGAYNEQFF.

In DNA, the CDR3 is TGTGCCAGCAGCTTGGGGGCGGGAGGGGTGAATGAGCAGTTCTTC. It translates to CASSLGAGGVNEQFF. This sequence joins TRBV5-4 and TRBJ2-1, with TRBD2 matching over 9 bases. V was pared by 0 bases and J by 7 bases, with 5 bases of the junction left unmatched. This CDR3 spans 15 amino acids. Germline-derived CDR1 and CDR2 are SGHNT and YYREEE (reference sequence).

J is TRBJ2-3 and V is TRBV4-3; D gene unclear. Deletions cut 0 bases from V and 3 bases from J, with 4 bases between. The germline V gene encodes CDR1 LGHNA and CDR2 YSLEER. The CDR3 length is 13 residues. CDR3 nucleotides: TGCGCCAGCAGCCAAGATAAAACAGATACGCAGTATTTT. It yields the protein CASSQDKTDTQYF.

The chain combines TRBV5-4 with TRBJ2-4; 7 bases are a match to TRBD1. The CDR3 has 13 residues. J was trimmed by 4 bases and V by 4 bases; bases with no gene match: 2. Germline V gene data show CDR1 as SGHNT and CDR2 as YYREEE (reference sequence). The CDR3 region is CASSPDRKNIQYF. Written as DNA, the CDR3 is TGTGCCAGCAGCCCGGACAGGAAAAACATTCAGTACTTC.

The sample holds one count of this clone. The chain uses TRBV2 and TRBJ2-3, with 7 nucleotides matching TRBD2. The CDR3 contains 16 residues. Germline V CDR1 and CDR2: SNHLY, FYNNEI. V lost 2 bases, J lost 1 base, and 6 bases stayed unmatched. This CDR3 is CASSEWASGGTDTQYF. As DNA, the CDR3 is TGTGCCAGCAGTGAATGGGCTAGCGGTGGCACAGATACGCAGTATTTT.

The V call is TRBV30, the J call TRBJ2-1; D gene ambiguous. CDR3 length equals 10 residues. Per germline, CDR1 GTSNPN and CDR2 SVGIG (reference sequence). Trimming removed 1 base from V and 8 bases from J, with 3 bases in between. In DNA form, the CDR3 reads TGTGCCTGGAGTGGTGATGAGCAGTTCTTC. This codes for CAWSGDEQFF.